This T cell receptor beta chain was retrieved from a study of blood T cell repertoires in COVID-19. TCRdb keeps only in-frame clones here, not all; method: immunoSEQ multiplex PCR. The data show about 250,000 clones, 80% to 90% seen once. Trimming took 5 bases from V and 8 from J; bases not matched to a gene: 4. The CDR3 is 12 residues long. Germline V gives CDR1 SGHVS, CDR2 FNYEAQ. Sequences were obtained from PBMCs or T cells enriched from blood (not recorded which). The sequence derives from a woman between 18 and 29 years old who had recovered from COVID-19. This rearrangement joins TRBV7-6 to TRBJ1-2, with 8 bases matching TRBD1. The CDR3: CASSMTGEGYTF. The CDR3, as DNA: TGTGCCAGCAGCATGACAGGGGAAGGCTACACCTTC.